The text below deals with one TCR beta chain. Assay used: immunoSEQ multiplex PCR; TCRdb lists only in-frame clones, some missing. In the table there are over 200,000 clones, 80% to 90% of which are singletons. The source of the sample is a study of blood T cell repertoires in COVID-19. Study overall: Acute and convalescent COVID-19 specimens originated in the United States, Italy and Spain.

V was pared by 7 bases and J by 8 bases, with 7 bases of the junction left unmatched. This CDR3 is built from 12 residues. Germline assignment: CDR1 LGHNA and CDR2 YNFKEQ. The sample comprised PBMCs or T cells enriched from blood (not recorded which). This clonotype originated in a man aged 18 to 29 who had recovered from COVID-19. V is TRBV4-2 and J is TRBJ1-2, with 7 bases matching TRBD1. This chain's CDR3 is CASTDHRGGYTF. As DNA, the CDR3 is TGTGCCAGCACAGACCACAGGGGCGGCTACACCTTC.